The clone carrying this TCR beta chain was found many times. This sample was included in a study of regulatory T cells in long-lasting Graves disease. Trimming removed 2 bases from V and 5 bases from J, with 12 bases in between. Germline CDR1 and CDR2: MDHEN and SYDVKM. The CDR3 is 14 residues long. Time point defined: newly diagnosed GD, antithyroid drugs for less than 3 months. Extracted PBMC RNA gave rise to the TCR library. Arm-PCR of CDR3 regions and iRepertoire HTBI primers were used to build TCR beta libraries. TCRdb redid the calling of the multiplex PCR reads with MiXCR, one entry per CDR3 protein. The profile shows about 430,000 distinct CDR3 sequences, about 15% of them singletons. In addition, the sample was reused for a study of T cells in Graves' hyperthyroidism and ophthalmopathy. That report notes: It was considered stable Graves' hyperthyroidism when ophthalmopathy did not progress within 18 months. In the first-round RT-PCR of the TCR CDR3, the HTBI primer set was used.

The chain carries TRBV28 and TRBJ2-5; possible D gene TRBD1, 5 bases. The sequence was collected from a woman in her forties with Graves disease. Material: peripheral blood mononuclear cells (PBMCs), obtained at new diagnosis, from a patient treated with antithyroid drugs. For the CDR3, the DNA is TGTGCCAGCAGTTTAGCCCGAAGGGGCGAGACCCAGTACTTC. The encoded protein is CASSLARRGETQYF.